Presented here are 16 T cell receptor beta chains from one specimen sequenced in a study of T cell changes during pregnancy in multiple sclerosis. Sequenced by immunoSEQ multiplex PCR; TCRdb stores in-frame clones only, minus some. This sample has tens of thousands of clones, with 90% found just once. This specimen consisted of CD4+ T cells from peripheral blood mononuclear cells, obtained in the third trimester of pregnancy. Receptors originate from a female donor with multiple sclerosis, enrolled in a pregnancy study.

This clone was counted a single time. The rearrangement links TRBV28 to TRBJ2-5; the match to TRBD1 covers 9 bases. This CDR3 is 15 amino acids long. The J segment lost 6 bases and the V segment lost 2 bases, leaving 7 bases of the junction unmatched. Germline loops: CDR1 MDHEN, CDR2 SYDVKM. DNA of the CDR3: TGTGCCAGCAGTTTACCCGGGACAGGGAGAAAGACCCAGTACTTC. Translating gives CASSLPGTGRKTQYF. Full variable domain (rest looked up from reference TRBV28 and TRBJ2-5): DVKVTQSSRYLVKRTGEKVFLECVQDMDHENMFWYRQDPGLGLRLIYFSYDVKMKEKGDIPEGYSVSREKKERFSLILESASTNQTSMYLCASSLPGTGRKTQYFGPGTRLLVL.

The chain carries TRBV4-2 and TRBJ1-1, with TRBD1 identical over 7 bases. CDR3 size: 15 residues. Looked up from germline, CDR1 is LGHNA and CDR2 is YNFKEQ. V was pared by 3 bases and J by 3 bases, with 7 bases of the junction left unmatched. The CDR3, as DNA: TGTGCCAGCAGCCACCCGGACAGGAGTGACACTGAAGCTTTCTTT. This codes for CASSHPDRSDTEAFF.

The table lists this clone with a few counts. This chain uses TRBV7-6 with TRBJ1-1; D not resolved. Germline V gene lookup returns CDR1 SGHVS and CDR2 FNYEAQ. This CDR3 spans 14 amino acids. The V gene lost 0 bases and the J gene lost 7 bases, with 12 bases spanning the gap. The CDR3 loop reads CASSLALSYGEAFF. For the CDR3, the DNA is TGTGCCAGCAGCTTAGCGCTCAGTTATGGTGAAGCTTTCTTT.

This clone was found once. The J gene is TRBJ2-5, the V gene TRBV5-5; unclear D gene. The CDR3 is 12 residues long. V shed 2 bases and J shed 7 bases, with 9 bases lying between them. Germline V gene lookup returns CDR1 SGHKS and CDR2 YYEKEE (reference sequence). The CDR3 region has the DNA TGTGCCAGCAGCTTCAGTTCGGGGACCCAGTACTTC. As protein: CASSFSSGTQYF.

This clone was seen only once. Here the CDR3 reads CASSYSVYNEQFF. The CDR3 DNA reads as TGTGCCAGCAGTTATTCGGTCTACAATGAGCAGTTCTTC. The chain links TRBV6-6 to TRBJ2-1; unclear D gene. Germline V gene data show CDR1 as MNHNY and CDR2 as SVGAGI (reference sequence). V was shortened by 3 bases and J by 3 bases, with 6 bases between the two germline ends. The CDR3 is made up of 13 amino acids.

The table lists this clone with a count of one. The genes are TRBV7-2 and TRBJ2-7, with 9 bases aligning to TRBD1. CDR1 and CDR2 (germline): SGHTA, FQGNSA. J gave up 3 bases and V 4 bases, and 4 bases lay outside the gene matches. This CDR3 is built from 14 residues. CDR3 nucleotide sequence: TGTGCCAGCAGCTCCGGGACAGGGAGCTACGAGCAGTACTTC. Amino acid sequence: CASSSGTGSYEQYF.

The rearrangement joins TRBV2 to TRBJ2-1; tentative D call: TRBD2 (5 bases). Looked up from germline, CDR1 is SNHLY and CDR2 is FYNNEI. The CDR3 totals 12 residues. The V and J ends lost 4 bases and 9 bases respectively, with 10 bases between them. CDR3 sequence reads: CASSVEGSEQFF. CDR3 sequence (DNA): TGTGCCAGCAGTGTAGAAGGGAGTGAGCAGTTCTTC.

The chain is built from TRBV5-1 and TRBJ2-1; 12 nucleotides match TRBD2. CDR1 is SGHRS, CDR2 YFSETQ, per germline. This CDR3 comprises 15 residues. V shed 0 bases and J 9 bases; nucleotides not matched to a gene: 4. Here the CDR3 reads CASSLASTSGSEQFF. The CDR3 DNA is TGCGCCAGCAGCTTGGCCTCGACTAGCGGGAGTGAGCAGTTCTTC.

The chain recombines TRBV9 with TRBJ2-7, with 7 bases aligning to TRBD1. This CDR3 is 15 amino acids long. From germline, CDR1 is SGDLS and CDR2 YYNGEE. V was pared by 4 bases and J by 2 bases, with 9 bases of the junction left unmatched. The CDR3 loop is CASSPSGQGAYEQYF. DNA for the CDR3: TGTGCCAGCAGCCCCAGTGGGCAGGGGGCCTACGAGCAGTACTTC.

The chain joins TRBV7-3 to TRBJ2-2; 8 bases match TRBD2. Per germline, CDR1 SGHTA and CDR2 FQGTGA. Germline trimming cut 0 bases from V and 2 bases from J; bases unmatched to any gene: 5. CDR3 size: 17 residues. The chain's CDR3 is CASSLTGGRPNTGELFF. In DNA form, the CDR3 reads TGTGCCAGCAGCTTAACCGGCGGGAGGCCTAACACCGGGGAGCTGTTTTTT. Combining the CDR3 with reference TRBV7-3 and TRBJ2-2 gives the whole variable domain GAGVSQTPSNKVTEKGKYVELRCDPISGHTALYWYRQSLGQGPEFLIYFQGTGAADDSGLPNDRFFAVRPEGSVSTLKIQRTERGDSAVYLCASSLTGGRPNTGELFFGEGSRLTVL.

Only a few counts were recorded for this clone. The rearrangement uses TRBV2 and TRBJ1-5; no clear D. The CDR3 extends over 13 amino acids. Germline V lookup: CDR1 SNHLY, CDR2 FYNNEI. Trimming stripped 7 bases from V and 3 bases from J, with 10 bases between. CDR3 bases: TGTGCCAGCAATGGGCAGTACAATCAGCCCCAGCATTTT. Its protein product is CASNGQYNQPQHF.

The chain uses TRBV30 and TRBJ2-7; 7 positions match TRBD1. J gave up 5 bases and V 8 bases, and 9 bases lay outside the gene matches. The V gene's germline CDR1 is GTSNPN and CDR2 SVGIG (reference sequence). There are 12 residues in the CDR3. In DNA, the CDR3 is TGTGCCGGACAACAGGGGACCCACGAGCAGTACTTC. Protein: CAGQQGTHEQYF.

The genes are TRBV4-1 and TRBJ1-5, with TRBD1 identical over 7 bases. The V segment lost 0 bases and the J segment 5 bases; nucleotides outside the gene matches: 10. CDR1 and CDR2 from the germline V gene are MGHRA and YSYEKL. The CDR3 consists of 17 residues. DNA of the CDR3: TGCGCCAGCAGCCAAGAGATAGGCAGGGGGGCCCATCAGCCCCAGCATTTT. This sequence encodes CASSQEIGRGAHQPQHF.

The chain couples TRBV5-1 to TRBJ2-1; D may be TRBD2 (6 bases). Germline-derived CDR1 and CDR2 are SGHRS and YFSETQ. The length of the CDR3 is 17 residues. The germline V and J ends were trimmed by 5 bases and 0 bases, with 18 bases remaining between them. The CDR3 reads CASSVGRGPSSYNEQFF. In DNA, the CDR3 is TGCGCCAGCAGTGTTGGGCGGGGCCCTTCCTCCTACAATGAGCAGTTCTTC.

The V gene is TRBV29-1, the J gene TRBJ1-2; 8 bases map to TRBD1. CDR1 is SQVTM, CDR2 ANQGSEA, per germline. V dropped 6 bases and J dropped 5; count of bases not matched to a gene: 5. This CDR3 region has 12 residues. DNA of the CDR3: TGCAGCGTGGACAGACAGGGGTATGGCTACACCTTC. Amino acid sequence: CSVDRQGYGYTF.

V and J are TRBV11-2 and TRBJ2-1, with D possibly being TRBD2 (6 bases). The V and J ends lost 3 bases and 7 bases respectively, with 16 bases between them. Germline V gives CDR1 SGHAT, CDR2 FQNNGV. This CDR3 is 15 amino acids long. CDR3 residues: CASSLFSGVANEQFF. CDR3 nucleotides: TGTGCCAGCAGCTTGTTCTCGGGAGTCGCGAATGAGCAGTTCTTC.